Listed below are T cell receptor beta chains from one sample, sequenced in a study of T cells in Graves' hyperthyroidism and ophthalmopathy. Each CDR3 protein is one row after TCRdb ran MiXCR on the multiplex PCR reads. Among 620,000 or so distinct CDR3 sequences, about 14% were seen once, and the ten largest hold around an eighth. Sequencing input: blood. These receptors were taken from a woman between 45 and 60 years old with Graves' ophthalmopathy. Each CDR3 is given with its conserved first and last residue. Fields, in order: clone size, D gene, V gene, J gene, CDR3 protein, CDR3 DNA. A D gene is named only where the DNA matches it firmly. A row's size may be missing; if present it is once, few, many or a size class.

many	TRBD1	TRBV12-3/TRBV12-4	TRBJ2-1	CASSLARRTGGYNEQFF	TGTGCCAGCAGTTTAGCGCGGAGGACAGGGGGCTACAATGAGCAGTTCTTC
-	TRBD1	TRBV29-1	TRBJ2-1	CSVGTGFWDNEQFF	TGCAGCGTTGGGACAGGGTTCTGGGACAATGAGCAGTTCTTC
-	-	TRBV7-3	TRBJ1-1	CASSSAPTLGPEAFF	TGTGCCAGCAGCTCCGCCCCGACTCTTGGGCCTGAAGCTTTCTTT
-	-	TRBV7-9	TRBJ2-1	CASSFNRSPRGNEQFF	TGTGCCAGCAGCTTCAACCGGTCTCCGAGAGGCAATGAGCAGTTCTTC
-	-	TRBV5-6	TRBJ2-3	CASSWGGIDTQYF	TGTGCCAGCAGCTGGGGTGGAATAGATACGCAGTATTTT
-	TRBD1	TRBV27	TRBJ1-2	CASSAYTPGQGPNYGYTF	TGTGCCAGCAGTGCTTATACCCCGGGACAGGGACCTAACTATGGCTACACCTTC
few	TRBD1	TRBV4-2	TRBJ2-1	CASSQNRGRGDNEQFF	TGTGCCAGCAGCCAGAACAGGGGGCGCGGCGACAATGAGCAGTTCTTC
many	TRBD1	TRBV20-1	TRBJ1-1	CSAREPTGENTEAFF	TGCAGTGCTAGAGAGCCTACAGGGGAGAACACTGAAGCTTTCTTT
many	TRBD1	TRBV7-9	TRBJ2-1	CASSLAPGQGRNEQFF	TGTGCCAGCAGCTTAGCCCCGGGACAGGGGAGGAATGAGCAGTTCTTC
many	TRBD1	TRBV30	TRBJ1-1	CAWNRGPNTEAFF	TGTGCCTGGAATAGGGGGCCGAACACTGAAGCTTTCTTT
few	-	TRBV6-2/TRBV6-3	TRBJ2-3	CASRYYGTDTQYF	TGTGCCAGCAGATACTATGGGACAGATACGCAGTATTTT
many	-	TRBV20-1	TRBJ2-5	CGWAVPPQETQYF	TGCGGATGGGCAGTTCCACCTCAAGAGACCCAGTACTTC
-	-	TRBV6-5	TRBJ2-1	CASSHQGIYNEQFF	TGTGCCAGCAGTCACCAGGGAATATACAATGAGCAGTTCTTC
-	-	TRBV12-3/TRBV12-4	TRBJ1-3	CASSLWQGGGNTIYF	TGTGCCAGCAGTTTATGGCAGGGTGGTGGAAACACCATATATTTT
many	TRBD1	TRBV7-8	TRBJ1-5	CAIPGQRRNQPQHF	TGTGCCATACCGGGACAGAGGCGGAATCAGCCCCAGCATTTT
few	-	TRBV5-1	TRBJ2-7	CASSLGAQGRAYEQYF	TGCGCCAGCAGCTTGGGGGCCCAGGGGAGGGCCTACGAGCAGTACTTC
few	-	TRBV28	TRBJ2-3	CASSLDWKRDTQYF	TGTGCCAGCAGTTTAGACTGGAAGCGTGATACGCAGTATTTT
once	-	TRBV6-1	TRBJ2-7	CASTPGGKNIYEQYF	TGTGCCAGCACTCCGGGGGGCAAAAATATTTACGAGCAGTACTTC
many	-	TRBV20-1	TRBJ2-1	CSASDDTLRDEQFF	TGCAGTGCTAGTGATGACACCCTTAGGGATGAGCAGTTCTTC
many	-	TRBV7-2	TRBJ2-7	CASRTQAPGEQYF	TGTGCCAGCCGGACTCAGGCTCCGGGGGAGCAGTACTTC
many	-	TRBV20-1	TRBJ2-5	CSARDGDFQETQYF	TGCAGTGCTAGAGATGGGGACTTCCAAGAGACCCAGTACTTC
once	TRBD2	TRBV10-3	TRBJ2-1	CAIGTSGNTSSYNEQFF	TGTGCCATCGGGACTAGCGGGAATACCAGCTCCTACAATGAGCAGTTCTTC
many	TRBD1	TRBV28	TRBJ2-1	CASSLGTGGDEQFF	TGTGCCAGCAGTTTAGGGACAGGGGGCGATGAGCAGTTCTTC
many	-	TRBV7-2	TRBJ2-7	CASSAHYEQYF	TGTGCCAGCAGCGCTCACTACGAGCAGTACTTC
many	-	TRBV27	TRBJ1-1	CASSLSRQSEAFF	TGTGCCAGCAGTTTATCCCGGCAATCTGAAGCTTTCTTT
many	-	TRBV7-3	TRBJ2-1	CASSLRHDNEQFF	TGTGCCAGCAGCTTAAGACACGACAATGAGCAGTTCTTC
many	TRBD1	TRBV5-6	TRBJ2-7	CASSSEGQGRTYEQYF	TGTGCCAGCAGCAGTGAAGGACAGGGGCGGACCTACGAGCAGTACTTC
once	-	TRBV6-5	TRBJ2-7	CASSPREPYEQYF	TGTGCCAGCAGCCCCAGGGAGCCCTACGAGCAGTACTTC
-	TRBD2	TRBV6-2/TRBV6-3	TRBJ2-7	CASSPVKGTTSSYEQYF	TGTGCCAGCAGTCCCGTCAAGGGGACTACAAGCTCCTACGAGCAGTACTTC
many	TRBD2	TRBV20-1	TRBJ2-3	CSASLNLAGVRGTQYF	TGCAGTGCTAGCCTGAATCTAGCGGGGGTCCGGGGGACGCAGTATTTT
many	-	TRBV6-5	TRBJ1-1	CASSYSREVTEAFF	TGTGCCAGCAGTTACTCGCGGGAGGTTACTGAAGCTTTCTTT
many	TRBD2	TRBV6-1	TRBJ2-2	CASSEAPVSGRASNTGELFF	TGTGCCAGCAGTGAAGCGCCGGTTAGCGGGAGGGCATCGAACACCGGGGAGCTGTTTTTT
many	-	TRBV3-1	TRBJ2-1	CASSQEVSSAYNEQFF	TGTGCCAGCAGCCAAGAGGTGTCTAGCGCGTACAATGAGCAGTTCTTC
many	TRBD2	TRBV12-3/TRBV12-4	TRBJ2-3	CASSFWGRATDTQYF	TGTGCCAGCAGTTTCTGGGGGAGGGCCACAGATACGCAGTATTTT
-	-	TRBV10-3	TRBJ2-3	CAIMGGTRTDTQYF	TGTGCCATCATGGGGGGAACCCGCACAGATACGCAGTATTTT
many	-	TRBV5-1	TRBJ1-4	CASSRDGAAGEKLFF	TGCGCCAGCAGCAGGGACGGCGCTGCGGGAGAAAAACTGTTTTTT
-	-	TRBV12-3/TRBV12-4	TRBJ1-1	CASSASGQQNTEAFF	TGTGCCAGCAGTGCCTCCGGACAGCAGAACACTGAAGCTTTCTTT
few	-	TRBV20-1	TRBJ2-6	CSAPGAETSGANVLTF	TGCAGTGCACCCGGGGCGGAGACCTCTGGGGCCAACGTCCTGACTTTC
many	-	TRBV28	TRBJ1-3	CASTMGTVGNTIYF	TGTGCCAGCACCATGGGAACAGTTGGAAACACCATATATTTT
-	TRBD1	TRBV18	TRBJ1-2	CASSPRDREHPFNYGYTF	TGTGCCAGCTCACCACGGGACAGGGAACACCCCTTTAACTATGGCTACACCTTC